The 13 T cell receptor beta chains below were found in one sample sequenced in a study of blood T cell repertoires in COVID-19. The protocol was immunoSEQ multiplex PCR, while the TCRdb copy is restricted to in-frame clones and leaves out a portion. The sample lists about 210,000 clones; about 76% were seen once. The sample taken for sequencing was PBMCs or T cells enriched from blood (not recorded which). These receptors all stem from a woman aged 45-65 years with acute COVID-19.

The chain carries TRBV27 and TRBJ1-1; tentative D call: TRBD1 (6 bases). The CDR3 spans 16 residues. Germline V CDR1 and CDR2: MNHEY, SMNVEV (reference sequence). The ends were cut back, 5 bases at V and 0 bases at J, with 16 bases in the middle. CDR3 DNA: TGTGCCAGCAGTCCCAAGGGGGGGCTTATGAACACTGAAGCTTTCTTT. It codes for CASSPKGGLMNTEAFF.

The chain carries TRBV15 and TRBJ2-6, with D possibly matching TRBD1 (6 bases). Per germline, CDR1 LNHNV and CDR2 YYDKDF (reference sequence). The CDR3 extends over 19 amino acids. V was shortened by 1 base and J by 0 bases, with 16 bases between the two germline ends. CDR3 residues: CATSRVLTGILSGANVLTF. The CDR3 DNA reads TGTGCCACCAGCAGAGTTTTGACAGGAATACTCTCTGGGGCCAACGTCCTGACTTTC. Complete variable domain (other parts from reference TRBV15 and TRBJ2-6): DAMVIQNPRYQVTQFGKPVTLSCSQTLNHNVMYWYQQKSSQAPKLLFHYYDKDFNNEADTPDNFQSRRPNTSFCFLDIRSPGLGDTAMYLCATSRVLTGILSGANVLTFGAGSRLTVL.

The rearrangement links TRBV19 to TRBJ2-1, with 13 nucleotides matching TRBD2. Germline trimming cut 4 bases from V and 1 base from J; bases unmatched to any gene: 4. CDR3 length: 17 amino acids. Germline V gene data show CDR1 as LNHDA and CDR2 as SQIVND (reference sequence). The CDR3 region is CASSRLAGGTSYNEQFF. The CDR3 DNA reads TGTGCCAGTAGTAGACTAGCGGGGGGAACATCCTACAATGAGCAGTTCTTC.

This chain links TRBV30 with TRBJ1-6; no clear D gene. Germline V gene sequence: CDR1 GTSNPN, CDR2 SVGIG (reference sequence). The CDR3 has 13 residues. Between the trimmed V and J ends, which lost 0 bases and 9 bases, there was a span of 9 bases. The CDR3 DNA reads as TGTGCCTGGAGTGTACAAGATGGTTCACCCCTCCACTTT. It codes for CAWSVQDGSPLHF. Together with reference TRBV30 and TRBJ1-6, the CDR3 gives the full variable domain: SQTIHQWPATLVQPVGSPLSLECTVEGTSNPNLYWYRQAAGRGLQLLFYSVGIGQISSEVPQNLSASRPQDRQFILSSKKLLLSDSGFYLCAWSVQDGSPLHFGNGTRLTVT.

The chain uses TRBV7-7 and TRBJ2-7; D is possibly TRBD1 (6 bases). The CDR3 contains 13 residues. The V gene lost 1 base and the J gene lost 7 bases, with 11 bases spanning the gap. Germline V lookup: CDR1 SSHAT, CDR2 FNYEAQ (reference sequence). In nucleotides, the CDR3 is TGTGCCAGCAGCTTAGTGGCCACAGGGGAGCAGTACTTC. Its protein product is CASSLVATGEQYF.

This clone was counted a single time. The genes are TRBV28 and TRBJ1-2; 7 positions agree with TRBD1. From germline, CDR1 is MDHEN and CDR2 SYDVKM. The CDR3 has 14 amino acids. With 6 bases clipped from V and 5 bases from J, the junction kept 9 bases outside the gene matches. The CDR3 spells CASRRQGNPYGYTF. The CDR3 DNA follows: TGTGCCAGCAGACGACAGGGAAACCCATATGGCTACACCTTC.

This clone was picked up one time. This rearrangement joins TRBV19 to TRBJ1-1; no reliable D call. From germline, CDR1 is LNHDA and CDR2 SQIVND (reference sequence). V gave up 5 bases and J gave up 8 bases, with 12 bases separating them. This CDR3 contains 12 residues. The CDR3 is CASSPRGNEAFF. DNA for the CDR3: TGTGCCAGTAGTCCCCGGGGAAACGAAGCTTTCTTT. The whole variable domain, filled in from reference TRBV19 and TRBJ1-1, reads DGGITQSPKYLFRKEGQNVTLSCEQNLNHDAMYWYRQDPGQGLRLIYYSQIVNDFQKGDIAEGYSVSREKKESFPLTVTSAQKNPTAFYLCASSPRGNEAFFGQGTRLTVV.

The V and J genes are TRBV4-2 and TRBJ2-2; a weak D match, TRBD1 (5 bases). The germline V gene encodes CDR1 LGHNA and CDR2 YNFKEQ. Trimming took 0 bases from V and 0 from J, leaving 8 bases between them. The CDR3 covers 16 residues. Written as DNA, the CDR3 is TGTGCCAGCAGCCAAGATAGGACAACGAACACCGGGGAGCTGTTTTTT. Protein product: CASSQDRTTNTGELFF.

The chain carries TRBV9 and TRBJ2-7; TRBD1 might be the D (6 bases). The CDR3 has 14 residues. The germline V gene encodes CDR1 SGDLS and CDR2 YYNGEE. V lost 4 bases to trimming and J lost 3 bases, with 14 bases between them. The CDR3 spells CASSPTGLVYEQYF. CDR3 in DNA: TGTGCCAGCAGCCCCACAGGGTTGGTCTACGAGCAGTACTTC.

This clone came up a few times. The chain couples TRBV5-1 to TRBJ2-1; D possibly corresponds to TRBD1 (5 bases). CDR1 is SGHRS and CDR2 is YFSETQ in the germline V gene. The CDR3 is 15 amino acids. V was clipped by 5 bases and J by 2 bases, with 14 bases between them. The CDR3 DNA reads as TGCGCCAGCAGTTACCGAGAAGGGGCCTACAATGAGCAGTTCTTC. As protein: CASSYREGAYNEQFF. The full variable domain, in which reference TRBV5-1 and TRBJ2-1 provide the parts outside the CDR3, is KAGVTQTPRYLIKTRGQQVTLSCSPISGHRSVSWYQQTPGQGLQFLFEYFSETQRNKGNFPGRFSGRQFSNSRSEMNVSTLELGDSALYLCASSYREGAYNEQFFGPGTRLTVL.

V is TRBV6-1 and J is TRBJ1-5; possibly TRBD1 for D (6 bases). Trimming took off 1 base at V and 16 bases at J, with 14 bases between the two ends. Germline V lookup: CDR1 MNHNS, CDR2 SASEGT. The CDR3 is 12 amino acids. CDR3 residues: CASSEVSGQLHF. In DNA, the CDR3 is TGTGCCAGCAGTGAAGTTTCGGGACAACTCCATTTT.

V and J are TRBV30 and TRBJ2-1; 8 bases fit TRBD2. This CDR3 has 14 amino acids. V was clipped by 7 bases and J by 4 bases; unmatched bases: 9. The germline V gene has CDR1 GTSNPN and CDR2 SVGIG (reference sequence). The CDR3 region is CASTGTRTYNEQFF. Here the CDR3 DNA reads TGTGCCTCGACCGGGACTAGGACATACAATGAGCAGTTCTTC. Using reference TRBV30 and TRBJ2-1 for the parts outside the CDR3, the full variable domain is SQTIHQWPATLVQPVGSPLSLECTVEGTSNPNLYWYRQAAGRGLQLLFYSVGIGQISSEVPQNLSASRPQDRQFILSSKKLLLSDSGFYLCASTGTRTYNEQFFGPGTRLTVL.

V is TRBV11-1 and J is TRBJ2-1; D is possibly TRBD2 (6 bases). There are 14 residues in the CDR3. Germline lookup yields CDR1 SGHAT and CDR2 FQDESV (reference sequence). The V end was cut by 4 bases, the J end by 5 bases, with 12 bases between. CDR3 protein: CASSWGEPNNEQFF. In DNA form, the CDR3 reads TGTGCCAGCAGCTGGGGGGAGCCGAACAATGAGCAGTTCTTC. Full variable domain (remainder filled in from reference TRBV11-1 and TRBJ2-1): EAEVAQSPRYKITEKSQAVAFWCDPISGHATLYWYRQILGQGPELLVQFQDESVVDDSQLPKDRFSAERLKGVDSTLKIQPAELGDSAMYLCASSWGEPNNEQFFGPGTRLTVL.